This T cell receptor (beta chain) stems from a study of STAT5B mutations in CD4+ large granular lymphocyte leukemia (dated by TCRdb to the early 2020s). Background for the entire study: Among healthy controls, the CDR3 'QG' motif was associated with a particular HLA allele. The study compared the TCRbeta repertoires of patients with CD4+ T-cell large granular lymphocyte leukemia against those of healthy blood donors. Flow cytometry on FACSCanto II or FACSVerse confirmed that purified fractions exceeded 95% purity among lymphocytes. On the study overall, not on this receptor specifically: Main leukemic clonotypes were private to each patient, although about 25% appeared at low frequency in other patients' non-leukemic repertoires. CD4-sorted patient repertoires appeared more clonal than healthy CD4+ repertoires, and this difference persisted after removing the putative leukemic clones. Enrichment of TRBV06-family usage was observed among the top patient clones (8/27) relative to healthy controls (2/35). Data were not HLA-matched; higher clonality in CD4+ versus CD8+ T-LGLL could reflect the relatively small sample size.

TCRbeta rearrangements were sequenced from genomic DNA using the immunoSEQ assay at survey resolution. In the source study's methods: In the TCR sequencing data, the smallest productive clonotype frequency that could be detected was 2.59 x 10-5. Analyses included only productive TCRbeta rearrangements, meaning complete and in-frame sequences. Clonality for each sample was calculated as Simpson clonality in the immunoSEQ Analyzer version 3.0. Based on frequency, clones were grouped as very rare, small, medium, large (1-20%) or hyperexpanded (>20%). Generation probabilities were estimated with OLGA 1.2.3, V-gene circos plots were made with VDJtools, specificities were searched in VDJdb, and CDR3 motifs were identified with GLIPH. The immuneACCESS repertoire file appears here via TCRdb, limited to in-frame rearrangements. These files lack a portion of the clones; in checked studies, under half of the deficit traces to unresolved V genes, and the cause of the others is not known. For V, J and clone size, that table is used; D and trimming come from the DNA. The sample contains around 32,000 clones, 60% to 80% of them found a single time. Together, the top ten hold approximately 0.49% of the sample.

The healthy control group was made up of 30 to 45 blood donors, and the Finnish Red Cross blood service supplied their buffy coats. All TCR-sequenced material derived from peripheral blood: patient blood samples and healthy donor buffy coats. Peripheral blood mononuclear cells were isolated by Ficoll-Hypaque gradient centrifugation. Magnetic purification was used to isolate CD4+ cells from the buffy coats of the healthy controls. Genomic DNA was extracted with the Gentra Puregene Cell and Tissue kit and quantified on a Qubit 2.0 fluorometer. Details on this clone: The target of this receptor is not known. No base quality information exists; no much larger clone differs at one position.

The CDR3 covers 14 residues, taking in both the cysteine and the phenylalanine. The CDR3 DNA has 42 bases and is translated from base 1. Trimming leaves V shorter by 7 bases and J shorter by 4 bases, with the junction holding 4 bases beyond the gene matches. Per the germline V gene, MDHEN is the CDR1 and SYDVKM is the CDR2. The receptor was isolated from a human donor in good health. Source material: CD4+ T cells from blood buffy coats. This chain joins TRBV28 to TRBJ2-2; the central 9 bases match TRBD1. For the CDR3, the sequence is CASKTGGITGELFF. The nucleotides read TGTGCCAGCAAAACAGGGGGCATCACCGGGGAGCTGTTTTTT.